This T cell receptor (beta chain) derives from a study of blood T cell repertoires in COVID-19. The overall study: The analysed material was cDNA or gDNA that came from T cells, B-cell-depleted T cells, or PBMCs.

V gave up 2 bases and J gave up 1 base; unmatched junction bases: 1. This CDR3 comprises 14 residues. Germline assignment: CDR1 SGHAT and CDR2 FQNNGV. Per the authors' pipeline: Estimated nucleated cell counts came from reference gene primer amplification. Sequenced by immunoSEQ multiplex PCR; TCRdb stores in-frame clones only, minus some. The D gene and trimming were derived from the DNA, and the V and J assignments and clone size from that table. The table includes some 30,000 clones, around 89% detected once. Sequencing was carried out using peripheral blood. The chain uses TRBV11-2 and TRBJ1-2, with TRBD1 matching 7 bases. This TCR derives from a man between 60 and 75 years old with active COVID-19. This CDR3 is CASSLPGGNYGYTF. The CDR3, as DNA: TGTGCCAGCAGCTTACCAGGGGGTAACTATGGCTACACCTTC.